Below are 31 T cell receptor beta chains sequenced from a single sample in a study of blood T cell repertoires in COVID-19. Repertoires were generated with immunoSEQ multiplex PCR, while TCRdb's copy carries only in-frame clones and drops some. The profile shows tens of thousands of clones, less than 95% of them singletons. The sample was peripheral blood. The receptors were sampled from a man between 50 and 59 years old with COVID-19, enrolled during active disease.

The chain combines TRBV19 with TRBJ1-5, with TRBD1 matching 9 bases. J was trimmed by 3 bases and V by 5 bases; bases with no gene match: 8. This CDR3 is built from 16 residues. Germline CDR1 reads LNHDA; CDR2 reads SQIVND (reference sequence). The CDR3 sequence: CASSPGTGSFNQPQHF. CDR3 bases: TGTGCCAGTAGTCCTGGGACAGGGTCATTCAATCAGCCCCAGCATTTT. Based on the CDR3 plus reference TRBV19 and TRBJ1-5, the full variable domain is DGGITQSPKYLFRKEGQNVTLSCEQNLNHDAMYWYRQDPGQGLRLIYYSQIVNDFQKGDIAEGYSVSREKKESFPLTVTSAQKNPTAFYLCASSPGTGSFNQPQHFGDGTRLSIL.

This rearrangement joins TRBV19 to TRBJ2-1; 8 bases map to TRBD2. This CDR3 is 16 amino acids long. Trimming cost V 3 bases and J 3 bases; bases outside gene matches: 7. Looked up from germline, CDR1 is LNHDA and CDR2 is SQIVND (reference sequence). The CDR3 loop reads CASSMSWREDYNEQFF. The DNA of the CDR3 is TGTGCCAGTAGTATGTCTTGGCGGGAGGACTACAATGAGCAGTTCTTC.

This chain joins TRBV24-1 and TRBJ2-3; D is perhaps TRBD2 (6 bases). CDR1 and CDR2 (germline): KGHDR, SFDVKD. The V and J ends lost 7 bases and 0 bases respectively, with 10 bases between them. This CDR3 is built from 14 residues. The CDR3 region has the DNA TGTGCCACCAGGGATAGCGGTAGCACAGATACGCAGTATTTT. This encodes CATRDSGSTDTQYF.

In DNA, the CDR3 is TGCAGTGCTAGTCCCTCGGATACGCAGTATTTT. This translates into CSASPSDTQYF. V usage is TRBV20-1 and J usage is TRBJ2-3; D gene ambiguous. The V gene's germline CDR1 is DFQATT and CDR2 SNEGSKA (reference sequence). The germline V and J ends were trimmed by 3 bases and 6 bases, with 7 bases remaining between them. There are 11 residues in the CDR3.

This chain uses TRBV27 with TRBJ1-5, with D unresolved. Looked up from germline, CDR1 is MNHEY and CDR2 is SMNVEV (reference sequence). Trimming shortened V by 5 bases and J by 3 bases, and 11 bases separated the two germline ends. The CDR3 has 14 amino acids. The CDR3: CASSLGGPNQPQHF. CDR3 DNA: TGTGCCAGCAGTCTGGGAGGACCCAATCAGCCCCAGCATTTT.

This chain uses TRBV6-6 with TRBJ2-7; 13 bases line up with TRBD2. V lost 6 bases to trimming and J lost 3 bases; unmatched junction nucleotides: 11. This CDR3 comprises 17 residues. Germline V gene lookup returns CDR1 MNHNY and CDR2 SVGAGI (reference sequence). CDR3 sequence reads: CASRRLAGGQDGYEQYF. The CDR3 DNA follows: TGTGCCAGCAGGCGACTAGCGGGAGGCCAGGACGGCTACGAGCAGTACTTC.

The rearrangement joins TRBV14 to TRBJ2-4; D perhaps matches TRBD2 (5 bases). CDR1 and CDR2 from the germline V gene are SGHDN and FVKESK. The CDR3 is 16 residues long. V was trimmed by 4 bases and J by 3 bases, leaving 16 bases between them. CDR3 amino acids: CASSPGRAQGKNIQYF. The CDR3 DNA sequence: TGTGCCAGCAGCCCTGGGAGAGCGCAAGGCAAAAACATTCAGTACTTC.

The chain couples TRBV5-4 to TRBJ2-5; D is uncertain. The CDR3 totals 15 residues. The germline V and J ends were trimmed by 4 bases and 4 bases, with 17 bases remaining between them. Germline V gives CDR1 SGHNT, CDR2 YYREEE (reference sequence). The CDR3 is CASSPARTSLETQYF. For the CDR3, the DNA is TGTGCCAGCAGCCCGGCTAGAACCTCCTTAGAGACCCAGTACTTC.

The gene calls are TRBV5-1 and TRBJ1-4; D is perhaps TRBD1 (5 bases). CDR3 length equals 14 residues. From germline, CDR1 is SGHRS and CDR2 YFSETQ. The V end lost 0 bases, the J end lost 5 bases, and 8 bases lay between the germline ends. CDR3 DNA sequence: TGCGCCAGCAGCTTGGGCCAGGGAAATGAAAAACTGTTTTTT. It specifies CASSLGQGNEKLFF.

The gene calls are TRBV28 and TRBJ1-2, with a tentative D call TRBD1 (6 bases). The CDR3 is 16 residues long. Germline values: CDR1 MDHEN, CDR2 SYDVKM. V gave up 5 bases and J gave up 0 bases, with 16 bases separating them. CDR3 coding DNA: TGTGCCAGCAGTCCCGCCGGGGCAGGGGCTAACTATGGCTACACCTTC. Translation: CASSPAGAGANYGYTF.

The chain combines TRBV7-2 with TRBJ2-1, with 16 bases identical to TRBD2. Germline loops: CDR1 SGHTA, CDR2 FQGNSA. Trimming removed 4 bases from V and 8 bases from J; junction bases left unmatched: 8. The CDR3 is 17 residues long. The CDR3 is CASSSQPGLAGGHEQFF. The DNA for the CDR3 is TGTGCCAGCAGCTCGCAGCCGGGACTAGCGGGAGGGCATGAGCAGTTCTTC.

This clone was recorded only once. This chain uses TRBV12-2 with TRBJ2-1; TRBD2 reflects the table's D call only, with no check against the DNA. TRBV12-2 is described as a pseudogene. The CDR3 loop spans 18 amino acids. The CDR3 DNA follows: TGTGCAAGTCGCTTACTCCACGGGAGGCAGAGCTCCTACAATGAGCAGTTCTTC. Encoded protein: CASRLLHGRQSSYNEQFF.

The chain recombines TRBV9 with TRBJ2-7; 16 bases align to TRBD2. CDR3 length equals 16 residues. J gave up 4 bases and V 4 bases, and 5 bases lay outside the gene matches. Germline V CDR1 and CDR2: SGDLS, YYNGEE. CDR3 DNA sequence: TGTGCCAGCAGCACGGGACTAGCGGGAGGGTTTTACGAGCAGTACTTC. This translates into CASSTGLAGGFYEQYF.

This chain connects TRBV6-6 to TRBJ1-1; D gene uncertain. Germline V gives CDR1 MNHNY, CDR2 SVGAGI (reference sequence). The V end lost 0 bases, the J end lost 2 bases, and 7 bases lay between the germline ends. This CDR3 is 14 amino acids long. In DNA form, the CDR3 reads TGTGCCAGCAGTTACTCGACAAGTAACACTGAAGCTTTCTTT. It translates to CASSYSTSNTEAFF.

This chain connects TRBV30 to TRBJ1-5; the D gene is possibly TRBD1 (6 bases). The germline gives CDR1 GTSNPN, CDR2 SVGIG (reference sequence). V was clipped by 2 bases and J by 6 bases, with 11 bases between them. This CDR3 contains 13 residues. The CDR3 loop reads CAWSKTGIQPQHF. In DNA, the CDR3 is TGTGCCTGGAGTAAGACAGGTATTCAGCCCCAGCATTTT.

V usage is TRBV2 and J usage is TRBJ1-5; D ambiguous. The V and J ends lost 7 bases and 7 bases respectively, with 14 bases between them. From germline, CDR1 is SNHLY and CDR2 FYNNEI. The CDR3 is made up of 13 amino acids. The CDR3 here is CASMRGIGQPQHF. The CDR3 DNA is TGTGCCAGCATGAGAGGGATCGGCCAGCCCCAGCATTTT.

CDR3 residues: CASSQDRAGYTF. For the CDR3, the DNA is TGTGCCAGCAGCCAGGACAGGGCTGGCTACACCTTC. The chain combines TRBV7-2 with TRBJ1-2, with TRBD1 matching 8 bases. The CDR3 has 12 residues. J lost 7 bases, V lost 5 bases, and 3 bases had no gene match. CDR1 and CDR2 (germline): SGHTA, FQGNSA.

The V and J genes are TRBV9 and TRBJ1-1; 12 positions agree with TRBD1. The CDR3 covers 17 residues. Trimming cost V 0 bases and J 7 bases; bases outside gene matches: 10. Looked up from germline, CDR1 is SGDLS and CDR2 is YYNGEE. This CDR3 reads CASSVVEGGQGAFEAFF. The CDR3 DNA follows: TGTGCCAGCAGCGTAGTAGAGGGGGGACAGGGGGCGTTTGAAGCTTTCTTT.

This chain's CDR3 is CASSPGGQLNEKLFF. The CDR3 region has the DNA TGCGCCAGCAGCCCCGGGGGACAGCTAAATGAAAAACTGTTTTTT. The genes are TRBV5-1 and TRBJ1-4, with 7 bases lining up with TRBD1. Trimming cost V 4 bases and J 5 bases; bases outside gene matches: 8. The CDR3 extends over 15 amino acids. Germline loops: CDR1 SGHRS, CDR2 YFSETQ.

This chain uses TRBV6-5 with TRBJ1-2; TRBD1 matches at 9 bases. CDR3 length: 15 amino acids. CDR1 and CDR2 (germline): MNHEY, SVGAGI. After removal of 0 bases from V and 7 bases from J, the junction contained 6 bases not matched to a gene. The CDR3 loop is CASSYSPGQGSGYTF. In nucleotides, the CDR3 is TGTGCCAGCAGTTACTCACCGGGACAGGGATCTGGCTACACCTTC.

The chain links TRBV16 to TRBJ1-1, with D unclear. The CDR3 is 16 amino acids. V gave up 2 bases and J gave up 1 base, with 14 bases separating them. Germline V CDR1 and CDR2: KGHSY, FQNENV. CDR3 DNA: TGTGCCAGCAGCCAAACCCCGAGGGTCGGGAACACTGAAGCTTTCTTT. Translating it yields CASSQTPRVGNTEAFF.

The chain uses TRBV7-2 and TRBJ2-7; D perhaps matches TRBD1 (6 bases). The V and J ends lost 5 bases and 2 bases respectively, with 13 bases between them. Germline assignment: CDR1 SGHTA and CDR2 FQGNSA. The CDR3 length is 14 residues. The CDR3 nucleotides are TGTGCCAGCAGCCCGGACAGAACCACCTACGAGCAGTACTTC. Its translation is CASSPDRTTYEQYF.

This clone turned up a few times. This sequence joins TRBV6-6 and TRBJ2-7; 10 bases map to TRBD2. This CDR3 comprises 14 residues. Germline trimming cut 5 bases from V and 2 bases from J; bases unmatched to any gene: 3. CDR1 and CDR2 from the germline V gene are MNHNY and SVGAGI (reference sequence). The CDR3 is CASSTSGATYEQYF. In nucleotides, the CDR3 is TGTGCCAGCAGTACTAGCGGGGCTACCTACGAGCAGTACTTC.

The CDR3 sequence: CASSIDSGRGEAFF. The CDR3 coding sequence is TGTGCCAGTAGTATAGACAGCGGTCGAGGTGAAGCTTTCTTT. This sequence joins TRBV19 and TRBJ1-1; D not resolved. The germline V and J ends were trimmed by 0 bases and 7 bases, with 12 bases remaining between them. Germline V gene data show CDR1 as LNHDA and CDR2 as SQIVND (reference sequence). The CDR3 has 14 amino acids.

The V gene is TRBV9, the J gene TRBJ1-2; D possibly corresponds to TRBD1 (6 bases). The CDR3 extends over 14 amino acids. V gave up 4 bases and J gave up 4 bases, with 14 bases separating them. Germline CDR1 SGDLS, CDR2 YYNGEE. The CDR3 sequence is CASSLPVGAYGYTF. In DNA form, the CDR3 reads TGTGCCAGCAGCCTCCCCGTGGGGGCCTATGGCTACACCTTC.

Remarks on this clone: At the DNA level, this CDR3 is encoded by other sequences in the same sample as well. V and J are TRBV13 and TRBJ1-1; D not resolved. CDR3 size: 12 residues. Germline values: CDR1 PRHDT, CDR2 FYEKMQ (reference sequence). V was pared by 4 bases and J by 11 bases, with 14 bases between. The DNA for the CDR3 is TGTGCCAGCAGCTCGGGAGGCGGGAAGGCTTTCTTT. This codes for CASSSGGGKAFF.

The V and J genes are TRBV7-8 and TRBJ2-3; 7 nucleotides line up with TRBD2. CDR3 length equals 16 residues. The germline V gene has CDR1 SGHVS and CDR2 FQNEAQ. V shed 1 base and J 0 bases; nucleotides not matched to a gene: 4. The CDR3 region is CASSLVTGLSTDTQYF. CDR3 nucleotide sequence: TGTGCCAGCAGCTTAGTCACGGGACTAAGCACAGATACGCAGTATTTT.

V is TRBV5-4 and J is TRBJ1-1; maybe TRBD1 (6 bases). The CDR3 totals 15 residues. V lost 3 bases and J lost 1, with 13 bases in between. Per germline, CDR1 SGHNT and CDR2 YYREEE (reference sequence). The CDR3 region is CASSWELTGNTEAFF. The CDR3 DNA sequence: TGTGCCAGCAGCTGGGAGTTGACAGGGAACACTGAAGCTTTCTTT.

CDR3 sequence: CASSFLPRANVLTF. CDR3 nucleotide sequence: TGTGCCAGCAGCTTCCTGCCTAGGGCCAACGTCCTGACTTTC. V gene TRBV5-6 combines with J gene TRBJ2-6; D is unclear. From germline, CDR1 is SGHDT and CDR2 YYEEEE. The V and J ends lost 2 bases and 5 bases respectively, with 8 bases between them. The CDR3 contains 14 residues.

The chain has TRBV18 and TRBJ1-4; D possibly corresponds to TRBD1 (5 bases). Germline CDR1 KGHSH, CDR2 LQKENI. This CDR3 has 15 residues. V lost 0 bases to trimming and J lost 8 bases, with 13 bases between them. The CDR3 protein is CASSPPRQGGEKLFF. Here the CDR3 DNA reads TGTGCCAGCTCACCACCGAGGCAGGGAGGAGAAAAACTGTTTTTT.

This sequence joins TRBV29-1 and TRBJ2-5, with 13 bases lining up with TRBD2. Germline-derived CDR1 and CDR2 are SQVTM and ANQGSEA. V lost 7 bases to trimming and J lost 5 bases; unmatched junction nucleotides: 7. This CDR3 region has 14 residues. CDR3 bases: TGCAGCGCCGGACTAGCGGGAGCCCCGGAGACCCAGTACTTC. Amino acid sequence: CSAGLAGAPETQYF.